These 24 T cell receptor beta chains came from one sample sequenced in a study of identical twins. Using its own MiXCR run on the 5' RACE reads, TCRdb lists one record per CDR3 protein. The repertoire holds over 500,000 distinct CDR3 sequences, with about 20% as singletons. These sequences were also reported in another study, on T cells expressing NK-cell markers.

Sequencing was performed on CD4+ T cells sorted from blood. The receptor set was obtained from a woman between 18 and 29 years old in good health.

The genes are TRBV20-1 and TRBJ2-3; 10 nucleotides agree with TRBD2. Germline trimming cut 2 bases from V and 0 bases from J; bases unmatched to any gene: 14. CDR1 DFQATT and CDR2 SNEGSKA come from the germline V gene (reference sequence). The CDR3 length is 19 residues. CDR3 DNA sequence: TGCAGTGCTAGATCAGGGACTAGCGCCCCAGCTTCTAGCACAGATACGCAGTATTTT. Amino acid sequence: CSARSGTSAPASSTDTQYF.

V gene TRBV6-5 combines with J gene TRBJ2-3, with D uncertain. Germline-derived CDR1 and CDR2 are MNHEY and SVGAGI. The CDR3 is 14 residues long. Trimming took off 2 bases at V and 6 bases at J, with 12 bases between the two ends. CDR3: CASSYRGRYDTQYF. The CDR3 DNA sequence: TGTGCCAGCAGTTACCGTGGACGATACGATACGCAGTATTTT.

The chain recombines TRBV7-2 with TRBJ2-2; the D is unclear. V dropped 3 bases and J dropped 2 bases, with 4 bases sitting between them. CDR1 is SGHTA, CDR2 FQGNSA, per germline. The CDR3 spans 13 residues. The CDR3 DNA reads as TGTGCCAGCAGCTTCATTAACACCGGGGAGCTGTTTTTT. Protein sequence: CASSFINTGELFF. Full variable domain (outside the CDR3, taken from reference TRBV7-2 and TRBJ2-2): GAGVSQSPSNKVTEKGKDVELRCDPISGHTALYWYRQSLGQGLEFLIYFQGNSAPDKSGLPSDRFSAERTGGSVSTLTIQRTQQEDSAVYLCASSFINTGELFFGEGSRLTVL.

The V call is TRBV7-2, the J call TRBJ2-1; D unresolved. This CDR3 is built from 16 residues. From germline, CDR1 is SGHTA and CDR2 FQGNSA. V lost 2 bases and J lost 2, with 13 bases in between. The CDR3: CASSLRPTPTYNEQFF. The CDR3, as DNA: TGTGCCAGCAGCTTACGACCGACACCGACCTACAATGAGCAGTTCTTC.

This clonotype was counted a few times. The chain recombines TRBV21-1 with TRBJ2-5; no DNA check was done on the table's D call, TRBD2. TRBV21-1 is a listed pseudogene. This CDR3 contains 15 residues. CDR3 bases: TGTGCCAGCAGCCCTTACCTTTGGAGGGTGGAGACCCAGTACTTC. It codes for CASSPYLWRVETQYF.

This chain uses TRBV5-1 with TRBJ2-3; the D is unclear. The CDR3 consists of 15 residues. V lost 4 bases and J 6 bases, leaving 18 bases between the germline ends. CDR1 is SGHRS and CDR2 is YFSETQ in the germline V gene. Written as DNA, the CDR3 is TGCGCCAGCAGCCCCACGTTGTCTCCCGGGGATACGCAGTATTTT. This translates into CASSPTLSPGDTQYF.

CDR3 DNA: TGTGCCACCCAGGGGATCTCCTACGAGCAGTACTTC. Protein sequence: CATQGISYEQYF. The chain recombines TRBV11-2 with TRBJ2-7; possible D gene TRBD1, 6 bases. This CDR3 is built from 12 residues. Between the trimmed V and J ends, which lost 10 bases and 0 bases, there was a span of 10 bases. Germline V CDR1 and CDR2: SGHAT, FQNNGV. The variable domain in full, with the rest retrieved from reference TRBV11-2 and TRBJ2-7, is EAGVAQSPRYKIIEKRQSVAFWCNPISGHATLYWYQQILGQGPKLLIQFQNNGVVDDSQLPKDRFSAERLKGVDSTLKIQPAKLEDSAVYLCATQGISYEQYFGPGTRLTVT.

The rearrangement uses TRBV12-3 or TRBV12-4 and TRBJ2-7; 14 bases align to TRBD2. The CDR3 loop spans 17 amino acids. Germline trimming cut 5 bases from V and 5 bases from J; bases unmatched to any gene: 11. The CDR3 loop is CASSPGLAGGIVHEQYF. The CDR3 DNA reads as TGTGCCAGCAGTCCAGGACTAGCGGGGGGCATCGTCCACGAGCAGTACTTC.

Concerning this clonotype itself: Mismatch with germline at one junction end may stem from a read error. V is TRBV7-8 and J is TRBJ1-2; no firm D call. The CDR3 is 13 residues long. CDR1 SGHVS and CDR2 FQNEAQ come from the germline V gene. This CDR3 reads CASRLAAGYGYTF. In DNA form, the CDR3 reads TGTGCCAGCAGATTAGCTGCGGGGTATGGCTACACCTTC.

This clonotype was seen more than once but under ten times. V gene TRBV29-1 combines with J gene TRBJ2-7, with a tentative D call TRBD1 (6 bases). The CDR3 has 14 amino acids. From germline, CDR1 is SQVTM and CDR2 ANQGSEA. Between the trimmed V and J ends, which lost 3 bases and 0 bases, there was a span of 12 bases. Written as DNA, the CDR3 is TGCAGCGTTGACTCAAGGGGGAGCTCCTACGAGCAGTACTTC. This sequence encodes CSVDSRGSSYEQYF.

Ten or more counts support this clonotype. This rearrangement joins TRBV12-3 or TRBV12-4 to TRBJ2-1, with 11 positions matching TRBD2. This CDR3 contains 12 residues. J gave up 14 bases and V 5 bases, and 5 bases lay outside the gene matches. In DNA form, the CDR3 reads TGTGCCAGCAGTGCACTAGCGGGAGCGGAGTTCTTC. It translates to CASSALAGAEFF.

This rearrangement joins TRBV9 to TRBJ2-3; the D is unclear. This CDR3 has 13 residues. Germline V gene lookup returns CDR1 SGDLS and CDR2 YYNGEE. Trimming removed 0 bases at V and 4 bases at J, with 6 bases between. Here the CDR3 DNA reads TGTGCCAGCAGCGTAGTCGGGCCAGATACGCAGTATTTT. Translation gives CASSVVGPDTQYF.

This clonotype occurred many times. The chain links TRBV5-1 to TRBJ2-7; D unresolved. The CDR3 loop spans 12 amino acids. Trimming shortened V by 1 base and J by 3 bases, and 5 bases separated the two germline ends. From germline, CDR1 is SGHRS and CDR2 YFSETQ. CDR3 loop: CASSLTNYEQYF. CDR3 coding DNA: TGCGCCAGCAGCTTGACCAACTACGAGCAGTACTTC.

This clonotype was picked up a small number of times. V is TRBV11-2 and J is TRBJ2-7; D gene uncertain. V lost 0 bases and J lost 2, with 17 bases in between. The CDR3 runs to 17 residues. The V gene's germline CDR1 is SGHAT and CDR2 FQNNGV. CDR3 loop: CASSLDYGTTMPYEQYF. The CDR3, as DNA: TGTGCCAGCAGCTTAGATTACGGAACCACGATGCCCTACGAGCAGTACTTC.

This clonotype was recorded a few times. Here the CDR3 DNA reads TGTGCCAGCACTGTCGGGGGGGCCGGACAAGAGACCCAGTACTTC. It yields the protein CASTVGGAGQETQYF. The rearrangement links TRBV9 to TRBJ2-5, with 8 bases identical to TRBD2. CDR1 and CDR2 from the germline V gene are SGDLS and YYNGEE. This CDR3 has 15 residues. Trimming at V came to 6 bases and at J to 2 bases, leaving 9 bases not matched to a gene.

This clonotype was detected many times. This chain uses TRBV10-3 with TRBJ2-1; 8 nucleotides line up with TRBD1. CDR3 size: 14 residues. Germline trimming cut 8 bases from V and 5 bases from J; bases unmatched to any gene: 8. CDR1 is ENHRY, CDR2 SYGVKD, per germline. The CDR3 DNA reads TGTGCCATCGGAGGACAGGGAACCGACAATGAGCAGTTCTTC. Amino acids: CAIGGQGTDNEQFF.

This clonotype was seen ten or more times. The chain combines TRBV7-2 with TRBJ2-2; a possible D gene is TRBD2 (5 bases). CDR1 SGHTA and CDR2 FQGNSA come from the germline V gene. The CDR3 covers 16 residues. With 5 bases removed from V and 0 bases from J, the gap between germline ends came to 13 bases. The CDR3 bases are TGTGCCAGCAGCCGAACCGGGATCTCGAACACCGGGGAGCTGTTTTTT. Its protein is CASSRTGISNTGELFF.

The rearrangement uses TRBV30 and TRBJ2-7; D remains ambiguous. The V gene's germline CDR1 is GTSNPN and CDR2 SVGIG (reference sequence). This CDR3 is 14 amino acids long. Between the trimmed V and J ends, which lost 2 bases and 1 base, there was a span of 12 bases. Here the CDR3 reads CAWSRSTDSYEQYF. Written as DNA, the CDR3 is TGTGCCTGGAGTAGGTCGACGGATTCCTACGAGCAGTACTTC.

There are a few counts of this clonotype. This rearrangement joins TRBV10-3 to TRBJ2-7, with 11 nucleotides matching TRBD2. Germline-derived CDR1 and CDR2 are ENHRY and SYGVKD. Losses at the gene ends were 0 bases for V and 5 bases for J; bases not matched to a gene: 12. The CDR3 contains 18 residues. CDR3 DNA: TGTGCCATCAGTGAGTCCGTACTATTAGCGGGAGGGCGGGACGAGCAGTACTTC. The encoded protein is CAISESVLLAGGRDEQYF.

This clonotype appeared once. This rearrangement joins TRBV12-3 or TRBV12-4 to TRBJ1-6; D call uncertain. The CDR3 contains 15 residues. Trimming removed 1 base at V and 2 bases at J, with 6 bases between. The CDR3 reads CASSLGAPYNSPLHF. CDR3 DNA sequence: TGTGCCAGCAGTTTAGGGGCACCCTATAATTCACCCCTCCACTTT.

The sample holds a few counts of this clonotype. This rearrangement joins TRBV4-2 to TRBJ2-1; 12 nucleotides line up with TRBD2. Germline V gene sequence: CDR1 LGHNA, CDR2 YNFKEQ. V dropped 4 bases and J dropped 6; count of bases not matched to a gene: 10. This CDR3 has 17 amino acids. CDR3 sequence reads: CASSPTASGGASNEQFF. As DNA, the CDR3 is TGTGCCAGCAGCCCCACGGCTAGCGGGGGGGCCTCCAATGAGCAGTTCTTC.

The chain employs TRBV5-1 and TRBJ2-1, with 12 bases fitting TRBD2. The CDR3 has 16 residues. V was clipped by 2 bases and J by 4 bases; unmatched bases: 4. CDR1 is SGHRS, CDR2 YFSETQ, per germline. The CDR3 coding sequence is TGCGCCAGCAGCTTCCTAGCGGGAGGGGCGTACAATGAGCAGTTCTTC. Translating gives CASSFLAGGAYNEQFF.

The chain joins TRBV6-2 or TRBV6-3 to TRBJ2-7, with D perhaps assigned TRBD1 or TRBD2 (5 bases each). Trimming cost V 1 base and J 7 bases, with 14 bases left between them. The CDR3 has 14 residues. Per the germline V gene, CDR1 is MNHEY and CDR2 is SVGEGT. This CDR3 is CASSYFGTTVEQYF. The CDR3 bases are TGTGCCAGCAGTTACTTCGGGACCACGGTGGAGCAGTACTTC.

This clonotype was counted at least ten times. The gene calls are TRBV6-1 and TRBJ2-1; 12 bases match TRBD2. The V gene's germline CDR1 is MNHNS and CDR2 SASEGT. This CDR3 has 16 residues. V lost 6 bases and J lost 7; bases outside the gene matches: 10. The CDR3 loop reads CASSPPLAGGPNEQFF. The CDR3 coding sequence is TGTGCCAGCAGCCCACCTCTAGCGGGGGGGCCGAATGAGCAGTTCTTC.